Listed below are T cell receptor beta chains from one sample, sequenced in a study of CD8+ T cells in alopecia areata. Data came from immunoSEQ multiplex PCR; TCRdb stores just in-frame clones and leaves some out. The sample records approximately 150,000 clones, 55% being singletons. Sequencing was done on a sample of CD4+ T cells sorted from blood. The receptors here all came from a human donor in good health. CDR3s leave out the opening cysteine and the closing phenylalanine or tryptophan. Clone sizes are given selectively: once, few, many, or a class where the clone is expanded.

v_call,clone_size,cdr3_aa
TRBV5-4,.,ASSASWTSGRANEQF
TRBV28,.,ASRGGLAYGYT
TRBV5-4,.,ASSSGMYELGELF
TRBV6-1,.,ASSDEWGGSVRPQH
TRBV29-1,once,SVMTSGRTAEQY
TRBV28,.,ASRASGVSYEQY
TRBV10-3,.,AISEDRNYGYT
TRBV29-1,few,SASGTQETQY
TRBV14,.,ASSQVRTDTQY
TRBV7-3,.,ASSPQGAGVLSEQF
TRBV4-1,.,ASSQERHYEQY
TRBV15,once,ATSRDNYGYT
TRBV29-1,.,SVAGVAGGSETQY
TRBV2,.,ASSRLLQPQH
TRBV30,.,ASAGQGNTEAF
TRBV7-6,few,ASSLAAGGRGNTQY
TRBV9,.,ASSVAGVIGEGQYNEQF
TRBV30,.,AWGSENQPQH
TRBV29-1,.,SVRQDDEKLF
TRBV6-5,.,ASSPNLAAYYGYT
TRBV6-6,few,ASTGTGYNTEAF
TRBV5-4,.,ASSSDRVRKETQY
TRBV28,.,AVAGGSSYNEQF
TRBV28,.,ASIPGGFNEQY
TRBV29-1,.,SVDQTF
TRBV7-2,.,ASNPGQGATNEKLF
TRBV7-2,.,ASTYLAGANTGELF
TRBV30,.,AWSVSSYSSYEQY
TRBV10-3,.,ATAGASYEQY
TRBV29-1,few,SVYDGGRSVDEQF
TRBV6-5,once,ASSPGLAEGDTQY
TRBV5-6,few,ASRRPPGEQY
TRBV5-6,.,ASSLGILNTEAF
TRBV30,.,AWSVNYVGYT
TRBV7-7,.,ASSHLQRGGSTGELF
TRBV18,.,ASSRGPAEQY